What follows are 5 T cell receptor beta chains derived from one specimen sequenced in a study of post-analysis software for immune sequencing data. General study points: TRBV5-6, TRBV5-1 and TRBV20-1 were among four to six TRBV segments more frequent in patients than controls.

Every TCR beta cDNA library bore unique molecular identifiers. MiXCR, applied by TCRdb to the PCR reads, yields one record per CDR3 protein. Here the sample spans a few hundred thousand distinct CDR3 sequences, roughly 30% being singletons. The antigens for these receptors are not known. Sequencing was done on a sample of blood. The receptor source for this set is a girl under 18 with multiple sclerosis.

This clonotype turned up a few times. The CDR3 is CASSTGRVAFF. DNA of the CDR3: TGTGCCAGCAGTACCGGTCGGGTAGCTTTCTTT. The genes are TRBV6-5 and TRBJ1-1; D gene unclear. The CDR3 contains 11 residues. Germline-derived CDR1 and CDR2 are MNHEY and SVGAGI. Trimming stripped 5 bases from V and 10 bases from J, with 11 bases between.

This chain uses TRBV6-2 or TRBV6-3 with TRBJ2-1; TRBD1 agrees at 9 bases. The junction had 7 bases not matched to a gene; V was cut back by 6 bases and J by 4 bases. This CDR3 comprises 15 residues. Germline loops: CDR1 MNHEY, CDR2 SVGEGT. In nucleotides, the CDR3 is TGTGCCAGCAGCGCAGGCGGGACAGGGTACAATGAGCAGTTCTTC. It encodes CASSAGGTGYNEQFF.

About this clonotype: One base away lies a much larger clone, so this may be a sequencing read error. V gene TRBV4-3 combines with J gene TRBJ2-5; perhaps TRBD1 as D (5 bases). In germline, CDR1 is LGHNA, CDR2 YSLEER. This CDR3 is 13 amino acids long. The CDR3 DNA follows: TGCGTCAGCAGCCCTCAGGGCGAGGAGACCCAGTACTTC. The encoded protein is CVSSPQGEETQYF.

This clonotype was seen only a few times. The rearrangement links TRBV5-6 to TRBJ2-1; D possibly corresponds to TRBD2 (5 bases). V was cut by 2 bases and J by 0 bases, with 9 bases left in between. The CDR3 sequence is 15 residues long. Germline CDR1 reads SGHDT; CDR2 reads YYEEEE. The CDR3 nucleotides read TGTGCCAGCAGCTTACCGGGAAGCTCCTACAATGAGCAGTTCTTC. Translation: CASSLPGSSYNEQFF.

This clonotype was observed a single time. The V call is TRBV20-1, the J call TRBJ2-5; the D is unclear. The CDR3 covers 13 residues. Deletions cut 0 bases from V and 2 bases from J, with 7 bases between. Looked up from germline, CDR1 is DFQATT and CDR2 is SNEGSKA (reference sequence). The CDR3 region is CSARDTNQETQYF. CDR3 in DNA: TGCAGTGCTAGAGATACTAATCAAGAGACCCAGTACTTC.